This T cell receptor beta chain comes out of a study of T cell changes during pregnancy in multiple sclerosis. Clones were sequenced by immunoSEQ multiplex PCR, and TCRdb holds only the in-frame ones, with some missing. The repertoire holds about 36,000 clones, with about nine tenths as singletons. J was trimmed by 1 base and V by 4 bases; bases with no gene match: 12. The CDR3 runs 19 residues. Sequencing used CD8+ T cells from peripheral blood mononuclear cells, obtained in the third trimester of pregnancy. The V gene is TRBV23-1, the J gene TRBJ2-6; 8 nucleotides agree with TRBD1. TRBV23-1 is sorted into the ORF group, with uncertain function. This receptor was taken from a female donor with multiple sclerosis, enrolled in a pregnancy study. CDR3 sequence: CASSPGGRTGRSGANVLTF. CDR3 DNA: TGCGCCAGCAGTCCCGGGGGTAGGACAGGGCGGTCTGGGGCCAACGTCCTGACTTTC.